Following are 28 T cell receptor gamma chains from one sample sequenced in a study of γδ T cells in repeated Plasmodium falciparum infection. Bulk repertoires came from Vgamma9/Vdelta2+ or Vdelta2-negative gammadelta T cells flow-sorted from PBMC. TCRdb reran clone calling via CATT on the multiplex PCR reads. The table has some 30,000 gamma-chain clones, roughly 1.4% seen once. Sequenced material: gamma-delta T cells from blood. All receptors derive from a pool of human donors (malaria-infected and uninfected, not separated).

In this sample, this clone turned up a few times. With only one base between it and a far larger clone, this is likely a read error. This CDR3 is also generated by other DNA sequences in the sample. The V and J genes are TRGV9 and TRGJP. TCRdb does not report a J gene; here it was assigned by matching the DNA to germline references. The CDR3 covers 17 residues. Germline CDR1 GITISATS, CDR2 ISYDGTV (reference sequence). The J segment lost 7 bases and the V segment lost 1 base, leaving 7 bases of the junction unmatched. CDR3 residues: CALWEVTDELGKKIKVF. CDR3 nucleotide sequence: TGTGCCTTGTGGGAGGTCACAGATGAGTTGGGCAAAAAAATCAAGGTATTT.

This clone has a count of ten or more. This likely reflects a read error, since a far larger clone is one base away. This same CDR3 is encoded by further DNA sequences in the sample. The rearrangement uses TRGV2 and TRGJ1 or TRGJ2. TCRdb records no J gene; here it was assigned by comparing the DNA to germline. There are 10 residues in the CDR3. CDR1 and CDR2 (germline): EGSNGY, YDSYNSKV. CDR3 sequence: CATWDVKKLF. The DNA of the CDR3 is TGCGCCACCTGGGACGTTAAGAAACTCTTT.

This clone has only a few counts. With only one base between it and a far larger clone, this is likely a read error. This same CDR3 is encoded by further DNA sequences in the sample. With the J gene uncalled, the V gene is TRGV4. There are 13 residues in the CDR3. The germline V gene encodes CDR1 EGSTGY and CDR2 YDSYTSSV. In nucleotides, the CDR3 is TGTGCCACCTGGGATGGGCGCCCCCCCATGAAACTCTTC. Its protein is CATWDGRPPMKLF.

Note on this clone: The protein given by TCRdb reflects a much larger clone and differs at residue 6 from this DNA's translation, likely from a read error; the protein shown is the DNA's translation. The chain carries TRGV9 and TRGJP. Germline matching of the DNA provided the J gene here, since TCRdb leaves it blank. J was trimmed by 5 bases and V by 3 bases; bases with no gene match: 10. The germline V gene has CDR1 GITISATS and CDR2 ISYDGTV (reference sequence). The CDR3 consists of 18 residues. CDR3 amino acids: CALWESLTKELGKKIKVF. The CDR3 region has the DNA TGTGCCTTGTGGGAGAGCTTAACGAAAGAGTTGGGCAAAAAAATCAAGGTATTT.

In regard to this clone: The TCRdb protein, from a much larger clone, departs from this DNA's translation at residue 3, likely by read error; the protein shown derives from the DNA. The rearrangement links TRGV3 to TRGJ1 or TRGJ2. TCRdb leaves out the J gene; it was filled in here by matching the DNA to germline. The CDR3 totals 12 residues. Germline-derived CDR1 and CDR2 are VTNTFY and YDVSTARD (reference sequence). DNA for the CDR3: TGTGCCGCCTGGGATACTTATTATAAGAAACTCTTT. Its translation is CAAWDTYYKKLF.

In its sample, this clone was seen many times. A far larger clone is one nucleotide away, so this likely arose from a read error. The same CDR3 can be traced to other DNA sequences in this sample. The chain is built from TRGV9 and TRGJP2. Germline V CDR1 and CDR2: GITISATS, ISYDGTV (reference sequence). This CDR3 spans 13 amino acids. The CDR3 DNA reads as TGTGCCTTGTGGAGGAGGAGTGACTGGATCAAGACGTTT. Amino acid sequence: CALWRRSDWIKTF.

The table lists this clone with many counts. The translation of this DNA and the TCRdb protein of a much larger clone differ at residue 7, probably owing to a read error; the protein shown here is translated from the DNA. This rearrangement joins TRGV9 to TRGJ1 or TRGJ2. Per the germline V gene, CDR1 is GITISATS and CDR2 is ISYDGTV (reference sequence). The CDR3 consists of 13 residues. The V gene end was trimmed by 1 base and the J gene end by 7 bases; junction bases not matched to a gene: 7. As DNA, the CDR3 is TGTGCCTTGTGGGAGGTACAGAAATATAAGAAACTCTTT. Translating it yields CALWEVQKYKKLF.

This clone came up many times. TCRdb pairs this DNA with a much larger clone's protein that differs at residue 4, likely a read error; the protein shown was translated from the DNA. The chain is built from TRGV9 and TRGJP. Because TCRdb records no J gene, it was assigned here through a match of the DNA to germline. In germline, CDR1 is GITISATS, CDR2 ISYDGTV (reference sequence). CDR3 length: 17 amino acids. In nucleotides, the CDR3 is TGTGCCTTGCGGGAGGTGGGGCAAGAGTTGGGCAAAAAAATCAAGGTATTT. Protein product: CALREVGQELGKKIKVF.

Regarding this clone: Translating this DNA gives a protein that differs at residue 3 from the TCRdb one, which belongs to a much larger clone; a read error is likely, and the protein shown is this translation. This sequence joins TRGV4 and TRGJ1 or TRGJ2. No J segment appears in TCRdb, so it was assigned here by matching the sequence to germline. Looked up from germline, CDR1 is EGSTGY and CDR2 is YDSYTSSV. The CDR3 has 12 amino acids. In DNA, the CDR3 is TGTGCCGCCTGGGATGGTGCATATAAGAAACTCTTT. It is translated as CAAWDGAYKKLF.

The V call is TRGV4, the J call TRGJ1 or TRGJ2. The J gene comes from matching the DNA to germline here; TCRdb lacks it. V lost 1 base to trimming and J lost 10 bases; unmatched junction nucleotides: 25. CDR3 size: 18 residues. Germline CDR1 EGSTGY, CDR2 YDSYTSSV. In DNA form, the CDR3 reads TGTGCCACCTGGGATGGATTCGAACCAAGCAACCAATTATTAAAGAAACTCTTT. It encodes CATWDGFEPSNQLLKKLF.

This clone was counted at least ten times. A far more abundant clone sits one base away, making this likely a read error. Other DNA sequences in this specimen translate into the identical CDR3. The V and J genes are TRGV9 and TRGJP. Germline matching of the DNA provided the J gene here, since TCRdb leaves it blank. Germline V gene sequence: CDR1 GITISATS, CDR2 ISYDGTV (reference sequence). The CDR3 length is 16 residues. DNA of the CDR3: TGTGCCTTGTGGGAGATTCGAGAGCTGGGCAAAAAAATCAAGGTATTT. Amino acid sequence: CALWEIRELGKKIKVF.

A note on this clone: TCRdb's entry gives the protein of a much larger clone, which mismatches this DNA's translation at residue 12, likely from a read error; the protein reported here is translated from the DNA. The chain employs TRGV3 and TRGJP. TCRdb is silent on the J gene; assignment here came from matching the DNA to germline. From germline, CDR1 is VTNTFY and CDR2 YDVSTARD (reference sequence). CDR3 length: 13 residues. V lost 3 bases, J lost 23 bases, and 13 bases stayed unmatched. CDR3: CATWDGTGWFKVF. The DNA of the CDR3 is TGTGCCACCTGGGACGGCACTGGTTGGTTCAAGGTATTT.

Turning to this clone: This likely stems from a read error, as it lies one base from a far larger clone. The identical CDR3 is also encoded by other nucleotide sequences in the sample. The V and J genes are TRGV9 and TRGJ1 or TRGJ2. TCRdb carries no J gene annotation; the J gene was assigned here by matching the DNA with germline. Trimming cost V 0 bases and J 10 bases; bases outside gene matches: 9. The CDR3 runs 13 residues. Germline V gene lookup returns CDR1 GITISATS and CDR2 ISYDGTV (reference sequence). The CDR3 loop is CALWEVQGIKKLF. The DNA for the CDR3 is TGTGCCTTGTGGGAGGTGCAGGGTATCAAGAAACTCTTT.

The sample holds many counts of this clone. The protein held in TCRdb is that of a much larger clone and does not match this DNA's translation at residue 10, likely because of a read error; the protein shown is translated from the DNA. CDR3 in amino acids: CATWDRRDYRKLF. In DNA, the CDR3 is TGTGCCACCTGGGATAGGCGGGATTATAGGAAACTCTTT. The V call is TRGV8, the J call TRGJ1 or TRGJ2. TCRdb is silent on the J gene; assignment here came from matching the DNA to germline. Germline CDR1 VENAVY, CDR2 YDSYNSRV. The CDR3 extends over 13 amino acids.

Only a few counts were recorded for this clone. TCRdb pairs this DNA with a much larger clone's protein that differs at residue 8, likely a read error; the protein shown was translated from the DNA. The genes are TRGV3 and TRGJ1 or TRGJ2. TCRdb leaves out the J gene; it was filled in here by matching the DNA to germline. After removal of 0 bases from V and 6 bases from J, the junction contained 5 bases not matched to a gene. Germline V gives CDR1 VTNTFY, CDR2 YDVSTARD (reference sequence). CDR3 length equals 13 residues. In nucleotides, the CDR3 is TGTGCCACCTGGGACAGGCGCATTTATAAGAAACTCTTT. It specifies CATWDRRIYKKLF.

This clone was recorded many times. A far larger clone is one base from this, pointing to a likely read error. No call exists for the J gene, whereas the V gene is TRGV4. Per germline, CDR1 EGSTGY and CDR2 YDSYTSSV. This CDR3 has 11 residues. The CDR3 nucleotides read TGTGCCACCTGGGAGGGATATAAGAAGCTCTTT. It encodes CATWEGYKKLF.

This clone was counted a few times. Since a far larger clone is one base different, this is likely a read error. CDR3 region: CATWDRPPYYKKLF. The CDR3 DNA reads TGCGCCACCTGGGATAGGCCTCCTTATTATAAGAAACTCTTT. The chain couples TRGV8 to TRGJ1 or TRGJ2. The CDR3 contains 14 residues. Germline loops: CDR1 VENAVY, CDR2 YDSYNSRV.

This clone turned up a few times. The protein recorded in TCRdb matches a much larger clone and deviates from this DNA's translation at residue 2, suggesting a read error; the protein here is obtained by translating the DNA. The chain combines TRGV3 with TRGJ1 or TRGJ2. Matching the DNA to germline supplied the J gene, which TCRdb does not give. This CDR3 spans 11 amino acids. Germline V lookup: CDR1 VTNTFY, CDR2 YDVSTARD (reference sequence). DNA for the CDR3: TGTACCACCTGGGGAGATTATAAGAAACTCTTT. Protein: CTTWGDYKKLF.

In regard to this clone: This likely came from a read error, as a far larger clone is one base away. The same CDR3 is also encoded by other DNA sequences in this sample. The chain recombines TRGV3 with TRGJP1. TCRdb lists no J gene, so it was determined here by aligning the DNA to germline. The CDR3 is 11 amino acids. CDR1 is VTNTFY and CDR2 is YDVSTARD in the germline V gene (reference sequence). The V segment lost 5 bases and the J segment 10 bases; nucleotides outside the gene matches: 4. The CDR3 region has the DNA TGTGCCACCTGGGGGATTTGGTTCAAGATATTT. Translated, it gives CATWGIWFKIF.

This clone turned up a few times. A single base is all that separates this from a far larger clone, so a read error is likely. Other DNA sequences in this specimen translate into the identical CDR3. The V and J genes are TRGV9 and TRGJP. Since TCRdb gives no J gene, matching the DNA to germline was used here to assign it. J lost 7 bases, V lost 2 bases, and 8 bases had no gene match. The CDR3 length is 17 residues. Germline-derived CDR1 and CDR2 are GITISATS and ISYDGTV (reference sequence). CDR3 DNA: TGTGCCTTGTGGGAGGGGGAGCTGGAGTTGGGCAAAAAAATCAAGGTATTT. Translation gives CALWEGELELGKKIKVF.

About this clone: Translating this DNA gives a protein that differs at residue 12 from the TCRdb one, which belongs to a much larger clone; a read error is likely, and the protein shown is this translation. The J gene is TRGJP, the V gene TRGV9. Here the J gene was assigned by germline matching of the DNA, as TCRdb has none. Germline-derived CDR1 and CDR2 are GITISATS and ISYDGTV (reference sequence). This CDR3 comprises 17 residues. The CDR3 nucleotides are TGTGCCTTGTGGGAGGATTCCAGCGAGTTGGGCGAAAAAATCAAGGTATTT. This codes for CALWEDSSELGEKIKVF.

Turning to this clone: This DNA translates differently at residue 12 from the TCRdb protein, which is that of a much larger clone; a read error is likely, and the protein shown is the DNA's own translation. The J gene has no call, while the V gene is TRGV9. Germline V CDR1 and CDR2: GITISATS, ISYDGTV (reference sequence). The CDR3 extends over 14 amino acids. DNA for the CDR3: TGTGCCTTGTGGGAGGTGCAAATCCATTATAAGAGACTCTTT. This codes for CALWEVQIHYKRLF.

This clone was counted at least ten times. A far larger clone is one base from this, pointing to a likely read error. The sample has other DNA sequences that encode this CDR3 too. CDR3 nucleotides: TGTGCCACCTGGGACGGAATCCTTCCGAATTATTATAAAAAACTCTTT. Protein: CATWDGILPNYYKKLF. The J gene went uncalled, whereas the V gene is TRGV2. The CDR3 totals 16 residues. Germline CDR1 EGSNGY, CDR2 YDSYNSKV.

Many counts were recorded for this clone. TCRdb lists the protein of a much larger clone for this DNA, which differs at residue 16, so this is likely a read error; the protein given here is translated from the DNA itself. This chain connects TRGV9 to TRGJP1. The J gene is not listed in TCRdb, so it was assigned here from a DNA match to germline. The CDR3 runs to 17 residues. With 1 base clipped from V and 15 bases from J, the junction kept 23 bases outside the gene matches. In germline, CDR1 is GITISATS, CDR2 ISYDGTV (reference sequence). CDR3 residues: CALWEVSGELGKKIKIF. CDR3 nucleotides: TGTGCCTTGTGGGAGGTTTCTGGAGAGTTGGGCAAAAAAATCAAGATATTT.

This clone showed up just a few times. TCRdb shows a much larger clone's protein in place of this DNA's translation, and the two differ at residue 13, likely through a read error; the protein shown is translated from the DNA. The chain couples TRGV3 to TRGJ1 or TRGJ2. TCRdb offers no J gene call, so here the DNA was matched to germline to obtain one. The V gene's germline CDR1 is VTNTFY and CDR2 YDVSTARD (reference sequence). The CDR3 contains 17 residues. The CDR3 DNA is TGTGCCACCTGGGACAGGCGACAGCCCGTGAATTATTGTAAGAAACTCTTT. It specifies CATWDRRQPVNYCKKLF.

A word on this clone: The TCRdb protein, from a much larger clone, departs from this DNA's translation at residue 13, likely by read error; the protein shown derives from the DNA. The chain employs TRGV9 and TRGJP. TCRdb gives no J gene; it was assigned here by matching the DNA to germline. The CDR3 runs 18 residues. CDR1 GITISATS and CDR2 ISYDGTV come from the germline V gene (reference sequence). CDR3 amino acids: CALWEVQSTSLGRKIKVF. CDR3 bases: TGTGCCTTGTGGGAGGTGCAGTCTACGAGTTTGGGCAGAAAAATCAAGGTATTT.

This clone was counted only a few times. With a far larger clone one base away, a read error is the likely cause. Other DNA sequences in this sample translate to the same CDR3. The V segment is TRGV9, and no J call was made. The CDR3 runs 13 residues. CDR1 is GITISATS and CDR2 is ISYDGTV in the germline V gene (reference sequence). In DNA form, the CDR3 reads TGTGCCTTGTGGGAGGTTCGAAGGTATAAGAAACTTTTT. Translation: CALWEVRRYKKLF.

Points on this clone: This is likely an artifact of a read error, given a far larger clone one base away. The same CDR3 is also encoded by other DNA sequences in this sample. CDR3 amino acids: CALWEATLLGLGKKIKVF. The CDR3 nucleotides read TGTGCCCTGTGGGAGGCCACCTTACTGGGGTTGGGCAAAAAAATCAAGGTATTT. The chain has TRGV9 and TRGJP. The V gene's germline CDR1 is GITISATS and CDR2 ISYDGTV (reference sequence). CDR3 length: 18 residues.